These 21 T cell receptor beta chains originate from one sample sequenced in a study of CD4+ T cells in melanoma. The assay was immunoSEQ multiplex PCR, and TCRdb's table has in-frame clones only and misses some. The sample shows 200 to 250 clones, about 75% of them seen only once. The receptors shown here come from a human donor with melanoma.

The DNA for the CDR3 is TGTGCCAGCAGCTTAGAGGGAGTTGGGGGGGAGACCCAGTACTTC. Its protein is CASSLEGVGGETQYF. The rearrangement uses TRBV7-2 and TRBJ2-5; D is perhaps TRBD2 (6 bases). Germline CDR1 is SGHTA and CDR2 is FQGNSA. The V end was cut by 1 base, the J end by 5 bases, with 14 bases between. This CDR3 has 15 residues.

This chain joins TRBV6-6 and TRBJ2-7; weak D call: TRBD2 (5 bases). Germline V CDR1 and CDR2: MNHNY, SVGAGI (reference sequence). This CDR3 is built from 14 residues. V lost 6 bases and J lost 4, with 16 bases in between. The CDR3 DNA follows: TGTGCCAGCAGGCGGAATCAAGCGGCGTACGAGCAGTACTTC. Its protein is CASRRNQAAYEQYF.

The V gene is TRBV4-2, the J gene TRBJ2-5, with a weak D call TRBD2 (5 bases). Germline CDR1 reads LGHNA; CDR2 reads YNFKEQ. The CDR3 has 14 amino acids. V lost 0 bases, J lost 4 bases, and 9 bases lay in between. CDR3 region: CASSQDNRGETQYF. DNA for the CDR3: TGTGCCAGCAGCCAAGATAACCGGGGAGAGACCCAGTACTTC.

This clone was detected a few times. V gene TRBV27 combines with J gene TRBJ1-3; D is unresolved. The V and J ends lost 8 bases and 2 bases respectively, with 13 bases between them. Germline CDR1 is MNHEY and CDR2 is SMNVEV (reference sequence). The CDR3 spans 14 residues. CDR3 amino acids: CASSPSGPGNTIYF. The CDR3 nucleotides read TGTGCCAGCTCCCCGAGCGGGCCTGGAAACACCATATATTTT.

The V and J genes are TRBV28 and TRBJ2-2, with TRBD1 identical over 9 bases. The germline CDR1 and CDR2 sequences are MDHEN and SYDVKM. The V gene end was trimmed by 6 bases and the J gene end by 6 bases; junction bases not matched to a gene: 2. The CDR3 spans 13 residues. The CDR3 reads CASRQGAAGELFF. DNA for the CDR3: TGTGCCAGCAGACAGGGGGCCGCCGGGGAGCTGTTTTTT.

This clone was counted only a few times. The chain links TRBV2 to TRBJ1-4; maybe TRBD1 (5 bases). V lost 5 bases and J 6 bases, leaving 13 bases between the germline ends. Germline CDR1 is SNHLY and CDR2 is FYNNEI. The CDR3 loop spans 14 amino acids. CDR3 nucleotides: TGTGCCAGCAGTATGGGGGACGGCCATGAAAAACTGTTTTTT. Translating it yields CASSMGDGHEKLFF.

This clone was counted between two and nine times. The chain joins TRBV7-2 to TRBJ1-5; the D is unclear. The V and J ends lost 1 base and 5 bases respectively, with 3 bases between them. In germline, CDR1 is SGHTA, CDR2 FQGNSA. This CDR3 has 12 amino acids. CDR3 coding DNA: TGTGCCAGCAGCTTAGACCATCAGCCCCAGCATTTT. This encodes CASSLDHQPQHF.

Relative to its sample, this clone is hyperexpanded (1% or more). This CDR3 reads CASSLTRGMNTEAFF. CDR3 coding DNA: TGTGCCAGCAGCCTCACCCGAGGCATGAACACTGAAGCTTTCTTT. The rearrangement joins TRBV9 to TRBJ1-1; D remains ambiguous. V shed 4 bases and J shed 0 bases, with 13 bases lying between them. CDR1 is SGDLS and CDR2 is YYNGEE in the germline V gene. This CDR3 has 15 residues.

The chain is built from TRBV10-2 and TRBJ2-4; either TRBD1 or TRBD2 may supply D (5 bases each). The CDR3 runs to 14 residues. Germline V gene lookup returns CDR1 WSHSY and CDR2 SAAADI. Trimming cost V 2 bases and J 8 bases, with 13 bases left between them. As DNA, the CDR3 is TGCGCCAGCAGTGAGGTTTCCGGGACGGACATTCAGTACTTC. It specifies CASSEVSGTDIQYF.

The chain employs TRBV19 and TRBJ1-1, with D possibly being TRBD1 (6 bases). The CDR3 consists of 14 residues. Germline values: CDR1 LNHDA, CDR2 SQIVND (reference sequence). V was trimmed by 4 bases and J by 3 bases, leaving 12 bases between them. The CDR3 DNA reads TGTGCCAGTAGTAAGGGCAGGGGAGACACTGAAGCTTTCTTT. It encodes CASSKGRGDTEAFF.

The chain links TRBV7-6 to TRBJ1-1; 7 bases fit TRBD1. This CDR3 has 13 residues. The V segment lost 5 bases and the J segment 2 bases; nucleotides outside the gene matches: 2. CDR1 and CDR2 from the germline V gene are SGHVS and FNYEAQ. CDR3 in amino acids: CASSAGGNTEAFF. The CDR3 DNA reads TGTGCCAGCAGCGCAGGGGGAAACACTGAAGCTTTCTTT.

The chain links TRBV11-2 to TRBJ2-5, with 7 bases lining up with TRBD1. The CDR3 is made up of 15 amino acids. The germline gives CDR1 SGHAT, CDR2 FQNNGV. The trim removed 1 base at V and 0 bases at J, leaving 2 bases unmatched. For the CDR3, the DNA is TGTGCCAGCAGCTTAGGGGACAGAGACCAAGAGACCCAGTACTTC. Encoded protein: CASSLGDRDQETQYF.

The chain is built from TRBV7-2 and TRBJ1-3, with no clear D. V gave up 4 bases and J gave up 3 bases, with 7 bases separating them. The CDR3 consists of 13 residues. Germline CDR1 SGHTA, CDR2 FQGNSA. This CDR3 is CASSSSYGNTIYF. DNA of the CDR3: TGTGCCAGCAGCTCCTCCTATGGAAACACCATATATTTT.

The chain is built from TRBV7-7 and TRBJ2-2; D not resolved. Germline V lookup: CDR1 SSHAT, CDR2 FNYEAQ (reference sequence). V was trimmed by 4 bases and J by 5 bases, leaving 8 bases between them. The CDR3 consists of 13 residues. CDR3 sequence: CASSSPQTGELFF. CDR3 coding DNA: TGTGCCAGCAGCTCCCCTCAGACCGGGGAGCTGTTTTTT.

The chain links TRBV15 to TRBJ1-6, with unresolved D. The CDR3 contains 13 residues. CDR1 is LNHNV, CDR2 YYDKDF, per germline (reference sequence). V was cut by 5 bases and J by 10 bases, with 12 bases left in between. The CDR3 sequence is CATSRGSGSPLHF. CDR3 coding DNA: TGTGCCACCAGCCGAGGCTCGGGGTCACCCCTCCACTTT.

The V gene is TRBV7-9, the J gene TRBJ1-2; D uncertain. Germline-derived CDR1 and CDR2 are SEHNR and FQNEAQ (reference sequence). V was clipped by 4 bases and J by 4 bases, with 10 bases between them. CDR3 length equals 13 residues. This CDR3 reads CASSSGRTYGYTF. As DNA, the CDR3 is TGTGCCAGCAGCTCCGGCAGGACCTATGGCTACACCTTC.

The chain links TRBV27 to TRBJ2-7; D not certain. Germline CDR1 is MNHEY and CDR2 is SMNVEV (reference sequence). V was pared by 1 base and J by 2 bases, with 6 bases between. This CDR3 is built from 13 residues. The CDR3 DNA follows: TGTGCCAGCAGTTTATTAAATACCTACGAGCAGTACTTC. As protein: CASSLLNTYEQYF.

The chain couples TRBV27 to TRBJ2-7; 7 bases line up with TRBD2. Germline loops: CDR1 MNHEY, CDR2 SMNVEV (reference sequence). Trimming at V came to 8 bases and at J to 2 bases, leaving 12 bases not matched to a gene. This CDR3 comprises 15 residues. This CDR3 is CASGVKGLGTYEQYF. CDR3 sequence (DNA): TGTGCCAGCGGGGTGAAAGGACTAGGGACCTACGAGCAGTACTTC.

Relative to its sample, this clone is hyperexpanded (1% or more). This chain links TRBV7-9 with TRBJ2-5, with a possible D match to TRBD2 (6 bases). V lost 5 bases and J lost 4, with 17 bases in between. Germline-derived CDR1 and CDR2 are SEHNR and FQNEAQ (reference sequence). The CDR3 is 15 residues long. This chain's CDR3 is CASSPLSGVRETQYF. In nucleotides, the CDR3 is TGTGCCAGCAGCCCTCTCTCGGGAGTTCGAGAGACCCAGTACTTC.

The CDR3 reads CASSFGGSYEQYF. The CDR3 DNA sequence: TGTGCCAGCAGCTTCGGTGGTTCCTACGAGCAGTACTTC. V is TRBV11-3 and J is TRBJ2-7; D unclear. V lost 3 bases, J lost 1 base, and 7 bases lay in between. The CDR3 totals 13 residues. CDR1 is SGHNT, CDR2 YENEEA, per germline. Full variable domain (rest looked up from reference TRBV11-3 and TRBJ2-7): EAGVVQSPRYKIIEKKQPVAFWCNPISGHNTLYWYLQNLGQGPELLIRYENEEAVDDSQLPKDRFSAERLKGVDSTLKIQPAELGDSAVYLCASSFGGSYEQYFGPGTRLTVT.

The DNA for the CDR3 is TGTGCCAGGTCCTGGACAGGGGGCCAGGATGAGCAGTTCTTC. It is translated as CARSWTGGQDEQFF. The gene calls are TRBV27 and TRBJ2-1; 11 bases line up with TRBD1. The CDR3 sequence is 14 residues long. CDR1 is MNHEY, CDR2 SMNVEV, per germline (reference sequence). The trim removed 9 bases at V and 8 bases at J, leaving 9 bases unmatched.